The present entry profiles one T cell receptor (beta chain) with its context. As yet, its antigen is unknown. This CDR3 is 18 amino acids long. CDR1 and CDR2 (germline): SGDLS, YYNGEE. Trimming at V came to 3 bases and at J to 8 bases, leaving 15 bases not matched to a gene. This record comes from a study of Graves' ophthalmopathy and Graves' hyperthyroidism. The authors amplified TCR beta CDR3 regions, and they did so from RNA transcripts for repertoire sequencing. First-round RT-PCR employed HTBI primers, with a second-round multiplex PCR after it. TCRdb re-called the multiplex PCR reads through MiXCR, storing one row per CDR3 protein. Seen here are almost 750,000 distinct CDR3 sequences, roughly 40% observed once, and the top ten hold approximately 43%. General study findings and limits: Among expanded thyroid clonotypes above 0.001 frequency, most also occurred in blood. The model flagged ophthalmopathy progression at roughly 64% sensitivity and 72% to 80% specificity.

The sample was peripheral blood. The TCR was taken from an adult man with Graves' ophthalmopathy. The rearrangement joins TRBV9 to TRBJ1-6; 9 bases agree with TRBD1. For the CDR3, the DNA is TGTGCCAGCAGCGGCCGGGACAGGGATGAAGTTCTTCATTCACCCCTCCACTTT. It specifies CASSGRDRDEVLHSPLHF. The full variable domain, rest sourced from reference TRBV9 and TRBJ1-6, is DSGVTQTPKHLITATGQRVTLRCSPRSGDLSVYWYQQSLDQGLQFLIQYYNGEERAKGNILERFSAQQFPDLHSELNLSSLELGDSALYFCASSGRDRDEVLHSPLHFGNGTRLTVT.